The 2 T cell receptor beta chains below all came from one sample that was sequenced in a study of T cells in tuberculosis. Specified time point: new active TB diagnosis, blood taken before or within 7 days of starting treatment. Measured with immunoSEQ multiplex PCR; TCRdb has only the in-frame clones, and not every one. The sample lists about 34,000 clones, approximately 93% seen once, with approximately 10% in the top ten. The sample consisted of PBMCs, taken at tuberculosis diagnosis. These receptors all come from an adult with tuberculosis.

The J gene is TRBJ2-1, the V gene TRBV6-1; 15 nucleotides align to TRBD2. The trim removed 1 base at V and 0 bases at J, leaving 7 bases unmatched. The CDR3 sequence is 20 residues long. Germline loops: CDR1 MNHNS, CDR2 SASEGT. CDR3 residues: CASSEVGTSGGPGSYNEQFF. CDR3 DNA sequence: TGTGCCAGCAGTGAAGTAGGGACTAGCGGGGGGCCGGGCTCCTACAATGAGCAGTTCTTC.

This clone is a singleton in its sample. The chain is built from TRBV2 and TRBJ1-2; 7 bases agree with TRBD1. CDR1 is SNHLY and CDR2 is FYNNEI in the germline V gene. The CDR3 sequence is 14 residues long. V lost 8 bases and J lost 1; bases outside the gene matches: 7. The CDR3 sequence is CASLGTAFNYGYTF. CDR3 coding DNA: TGTGCCAGCCTCGGGACAGCCTTTAACTATGGCTACACCTTC.